This T cell receptor (beta chain) was recovered during a study of blood T cell repertoires in COVID-19. Study-level background: In each case, the material was cDNA or gDNA derived from T cells, B-cell-depleted T cells, or PBMCs.

This clone appeared once. Using immunoSEQ multiplex PCR, the repertoire was profiled, and TCRdb retains in-frame clones only, with some absent. The sample has 200,000 to 250,000 clones, 82% seen once; the top ten hold 3% to 4%. CDR1 is MNHNS and CDR2 is SASEGT in the germline V gene. The CDR3 runs to 16 residues. V was clipped by 4 bases and J by 4 bases, with 16 bases between them. Material: PBMCs or T cells enriched from blood (not recorded which). This clonotype was obtained from a woman aged 55-69 years who had recovered from COVID-19. The chain uses TRBV6-1 and TRBJ1-4; tentatively, D is TRBD1 (6 bases). The CDR3 nucleotides are TGTGCCAGCAGTGCCCCCCCAGGGGCAGGTAATGAAAAACTGTTTTTT. Protein sequence: CASSAPPGAGNEKLFF.